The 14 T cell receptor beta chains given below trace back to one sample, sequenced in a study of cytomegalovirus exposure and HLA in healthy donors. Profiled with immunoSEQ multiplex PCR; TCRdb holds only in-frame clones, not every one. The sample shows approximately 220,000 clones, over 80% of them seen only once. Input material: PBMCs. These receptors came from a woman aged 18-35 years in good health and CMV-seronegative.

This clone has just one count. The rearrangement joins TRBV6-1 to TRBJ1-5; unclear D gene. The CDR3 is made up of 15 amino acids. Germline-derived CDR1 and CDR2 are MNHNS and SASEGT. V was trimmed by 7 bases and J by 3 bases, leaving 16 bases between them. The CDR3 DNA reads TGTGCCAGCACTCAACATGATGCCGACAATCAGCCCCAGCATTTT. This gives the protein CASTQHDADNQPQHF.

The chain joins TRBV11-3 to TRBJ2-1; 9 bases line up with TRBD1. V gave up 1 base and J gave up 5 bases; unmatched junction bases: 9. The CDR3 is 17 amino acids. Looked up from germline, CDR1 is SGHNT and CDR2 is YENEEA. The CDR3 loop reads CASSLVGTGFSHNEQFF. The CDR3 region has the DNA TGTGCCAGCAGCTTAGTCGGGACAGGGTTTTCCCACAATGAGCAGTTCTTC. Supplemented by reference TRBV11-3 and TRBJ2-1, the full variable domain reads EAGVVQSPRYKIIEKKQPVAFWCNPISGHNTLYWYLQNLGQGPELLIRYENEEAVDDSQLPKDRFSAERLKGVDSTLKIQPAELGDSAVYLCASSLVGTGFSHNEQFFGPGTRLTVL.

The CDR3 coding sequence is TGTGCCAGCAGCTTAGCACGGACTAGCGGGAGTATTTACGAGCAGTACTTC. As protein: CASSLARTSGSIYEQYF. J is TRBJ2-7 and V is TRBV11-2, with 13 bases identical to TRBD2. The germline V gene encodes CDR1 SGHAT and CDR2 FQNNGV. The J segment lost 4 bases and the V segment lost 1 base, leaving 7 bases of the junction unmatched. The CDR3 consists of 17 residues.

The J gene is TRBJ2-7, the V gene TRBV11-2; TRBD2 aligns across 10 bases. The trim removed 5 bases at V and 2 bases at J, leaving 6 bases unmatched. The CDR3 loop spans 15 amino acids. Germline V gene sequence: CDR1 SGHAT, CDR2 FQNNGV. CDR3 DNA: TGTGCCAGCAGCCCAAGGACTAGCGGTCCCTACGAGCAGTACTTC. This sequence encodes CASSPRTSGPYEQYF. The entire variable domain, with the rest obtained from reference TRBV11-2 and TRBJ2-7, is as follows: EAGVAQSPRYKIIEKRQSVAFWCNPISGHATLYWYQQILGQGPKLLIQFQNNGVVDDSQLPKDRFSAERLKGVDSTLKIQPAKLEDSAVYLCASSPRTSGPYEQYFGPGTRLTVT.

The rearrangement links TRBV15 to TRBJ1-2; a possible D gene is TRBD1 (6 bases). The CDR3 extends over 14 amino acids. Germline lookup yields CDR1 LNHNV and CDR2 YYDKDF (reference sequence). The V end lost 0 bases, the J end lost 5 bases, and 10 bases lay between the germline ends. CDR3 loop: CATSRDMQGYGYTF. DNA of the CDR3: TGTGCCACCAGCAGAGATATGCAGGGGTATGGCTACACCTTC.

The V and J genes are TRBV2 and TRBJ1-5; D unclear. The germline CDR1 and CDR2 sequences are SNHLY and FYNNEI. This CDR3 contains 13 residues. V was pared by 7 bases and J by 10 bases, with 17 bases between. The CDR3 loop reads CASMGGVSGPQHF. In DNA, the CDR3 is TGTGCCAGCATGGGCGGTGTTAGCGGACCCCAGCATTTT.

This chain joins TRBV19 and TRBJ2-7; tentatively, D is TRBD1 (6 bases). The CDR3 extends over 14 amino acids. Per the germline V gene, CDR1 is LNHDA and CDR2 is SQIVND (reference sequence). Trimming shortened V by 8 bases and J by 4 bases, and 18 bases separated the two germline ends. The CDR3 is CASSYRVMGYEQYF. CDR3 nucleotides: TGTGCCAGTTCCTACAGGGTAATGGGGTACGAGCAGTACTTC.

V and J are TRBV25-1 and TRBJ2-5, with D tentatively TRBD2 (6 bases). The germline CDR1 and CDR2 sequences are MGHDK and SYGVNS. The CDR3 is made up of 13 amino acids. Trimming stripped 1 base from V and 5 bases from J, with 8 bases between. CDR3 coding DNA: TGTGCCAGCAGTGAATCGGGGGAGGAGACCCAGTACTTC. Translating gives CASSESGEETQYF.

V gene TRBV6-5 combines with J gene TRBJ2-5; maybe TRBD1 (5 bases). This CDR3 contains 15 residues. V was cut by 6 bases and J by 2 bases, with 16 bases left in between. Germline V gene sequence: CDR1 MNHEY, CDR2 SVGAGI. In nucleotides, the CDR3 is TGTGCCAGCAGGGGGCCTCAGGGTAATCAAGAGACCCAGTACTTC. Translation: CASRGPQGNQETQYF.

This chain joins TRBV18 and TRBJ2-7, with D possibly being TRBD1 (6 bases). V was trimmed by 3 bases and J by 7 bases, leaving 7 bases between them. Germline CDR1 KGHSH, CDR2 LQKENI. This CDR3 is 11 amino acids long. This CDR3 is CASSPDREQYF. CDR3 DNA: TGTGCCAGCTCACCCGACAGGGAGCAGTACTTC.

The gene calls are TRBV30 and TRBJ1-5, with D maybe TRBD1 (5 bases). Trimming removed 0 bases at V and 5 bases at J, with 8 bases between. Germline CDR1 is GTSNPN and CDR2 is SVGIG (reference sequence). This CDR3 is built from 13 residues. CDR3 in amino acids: CAWSVQGDQPQHF. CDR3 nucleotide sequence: TGTGCCTGGAGTGTACAAGGGGATCAGCCCCAGCATTTT.

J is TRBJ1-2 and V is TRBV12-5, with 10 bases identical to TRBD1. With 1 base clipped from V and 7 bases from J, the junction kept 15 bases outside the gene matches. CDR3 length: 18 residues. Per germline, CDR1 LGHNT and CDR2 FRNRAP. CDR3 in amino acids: CASGLGGGTGALHLGYTF. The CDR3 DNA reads TGTGCTAGTGGTTTGGGTGGCGGGACAGGGGCTCTACACCTTGGCTACACCTTC.

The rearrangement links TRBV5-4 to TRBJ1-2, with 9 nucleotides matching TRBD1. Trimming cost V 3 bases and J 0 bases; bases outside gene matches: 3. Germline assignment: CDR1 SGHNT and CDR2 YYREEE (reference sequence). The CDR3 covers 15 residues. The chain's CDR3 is CASSSGDRANYGYTF. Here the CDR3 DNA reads TGTGCCAGCAGCTCGGGGGACAGGGCTAACTATGGCTACACCTTC.

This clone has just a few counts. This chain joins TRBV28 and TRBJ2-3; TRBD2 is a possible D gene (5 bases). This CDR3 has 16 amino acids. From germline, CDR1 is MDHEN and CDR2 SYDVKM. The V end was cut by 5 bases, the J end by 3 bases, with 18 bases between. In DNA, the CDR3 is TGTGCCAGCAGTCTGGCGGGCTCCGGGGAGACAGATACGCAGTATTTT. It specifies CASSLAGSGETDTQYF.